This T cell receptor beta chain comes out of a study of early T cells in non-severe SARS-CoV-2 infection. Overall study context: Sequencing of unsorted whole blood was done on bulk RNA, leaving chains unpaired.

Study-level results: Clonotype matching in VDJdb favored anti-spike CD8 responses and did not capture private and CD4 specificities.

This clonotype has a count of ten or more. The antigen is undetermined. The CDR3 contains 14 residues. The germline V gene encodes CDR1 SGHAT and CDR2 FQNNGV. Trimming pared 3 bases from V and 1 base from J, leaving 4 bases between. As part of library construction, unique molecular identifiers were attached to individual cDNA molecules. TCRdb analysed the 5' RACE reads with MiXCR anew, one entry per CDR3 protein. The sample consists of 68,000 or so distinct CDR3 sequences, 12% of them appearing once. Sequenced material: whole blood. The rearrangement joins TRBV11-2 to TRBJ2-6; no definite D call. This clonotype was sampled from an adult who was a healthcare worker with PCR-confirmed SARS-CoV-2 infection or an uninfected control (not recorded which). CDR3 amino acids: CASSFLSGANVLTF. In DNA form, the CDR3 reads TGTGCCAGCAGCTTTCTTTCTGGGGCCAACGTCCTGACTTTC.